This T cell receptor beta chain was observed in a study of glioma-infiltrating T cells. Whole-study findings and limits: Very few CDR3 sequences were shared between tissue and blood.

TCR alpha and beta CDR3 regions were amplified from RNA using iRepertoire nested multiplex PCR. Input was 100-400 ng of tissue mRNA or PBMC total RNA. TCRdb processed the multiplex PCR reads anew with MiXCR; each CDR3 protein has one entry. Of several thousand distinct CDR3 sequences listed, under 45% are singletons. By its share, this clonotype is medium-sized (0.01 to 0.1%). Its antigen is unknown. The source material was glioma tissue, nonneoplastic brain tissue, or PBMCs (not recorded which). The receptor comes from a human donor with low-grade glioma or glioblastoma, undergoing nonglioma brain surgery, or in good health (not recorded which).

The CDR3: CSGDRRTDTQYF. The DNA of the CDR3 is TGCAGTGGTGACAGGAGAACAGATACGCAGTATTTT. The genes are TRBV20-1 and TRBJ2-3, with D possibly being TRBD1 (6 bases). This CDR3 is 12 amino acids long. V gave up 7 bases and J gave up 3 bases, with 11 bases separating them. Per the germline V gene, CDR1 is DFQATT and CDR2 is SNEGSKA (reference sequence).